Each of the 2 T cell receptor beta chains below was sequenced from the same sample in a study of regulatory T cells in long-lasting Graves disease. The time point: newly diagnosed GD, antithyroid drugs for less than 3 months. PBMCs were the source of the RNA used for TCR sequencing. To make TCR beta libraries, researchers used iRepertoire HTBI primers and Arm-PCR of CDR3 regions. TCRdb recomputed calls from the multiplex PCR reads with MiXCR, one row per CDR3 protein. The data show 450,000 to 600,000 distinct CDR3 sequences, around 15% seen once. The same data also contributed to another study, on T cells in Graves' hyperthyroidism and ophthalmopathy.

Sequencing used peripheral blood mononuclear cells (PBMCs), obtained at new diagnosis, from a patient treated with antithyroid drugs. Source of these receptors: a man between 40 and 49 years old with Graves disease.

This clonotype was seen ten or more times. V usage is TRBV28 and J usage is TRBJ2-7, with D maybe TRBD2 (6 bases). Trimming removed 10 bases from V and 3 bases from J, with 22 bases in between. The CDR3 has 15 amino acids. The V gene's germline CDR1 is MDHEN and CDR2 SYDVKM. CDR3 nucleotides: TGTGCCAACAGCTCAGTAGGGACTTCCTACTACGAGCAGTACTTC. Protein: CANSSVGTSYYEQYF.

The chain joins TRBV2 to TRBJ1-1, with unresolved D. There are 14 residues in the CDR3. Trimming took off 5 bases at V and 0 bases at J, with 10 bases between the two ends. In germline, CDR1 is SNHLY, CDR2 FYNNEI. CDR3 sequence (DNA): TGTGCCAGCAGTTTCTGGGAACTGAACACTGAAGCTTTCTTT. It encodes CASSFWELNTEAFF.